The 20 T cell receptor beta chains in this list originate from one sample, sequenced in a study of neurological immune-mediated disorders. TCRdb ran MiXCR on the 5' RACE reads and lists one entry per CDR3 protein. Altogether some 56,000 distinct CDR3 sequences are present, around 3.5% being singletons, with the ten largest covering 5% to 7%. The sequenced sample consisted of PBMCs. Receptors originate from a man aged 60 to 69 with multiple sclerosis.

This clonotype was seen repeatedly, ten times or more. This rearrangement joins TRBV20-1 to TRBJ2-7; 7 bases are a match to TRBD2. The length of the CDR3 is 12 residues. The V gene's germline CDR1 is DFQATT and CDR2 SNEGSKA (reference sequence). V shed 1 base, J shed 7 bases, and the junction held 4 bases outside the gene matches. The CDR3 DNA follows: TGCAGTGCTAGAGGCCCCGGGGGGGAGCAGTACTTC. This codes for CSARGPGGEQYF.

This clonotype was detected ten times or more. This chain connects TRBV5-1 to TRBJ2-7; possible D gene TRBD2, 7 bases. The CDR3 runs 13 residues. Germline V gives CDR1 SGHRS, CDR2 YFSETQ. V was cut by 7 bases and J by 2 bases, with 13 bases left in between. CDR3 amino acids: CASGRGRAYEQYF. CDR3 nucleotides: TGCGCCAGCGGAAGGGGGAGGGCCTACGAGCAGTACTTC.

This clonotype was seen a handful of times. This chain uses TRBV20-1 with TRBJ1-2, with TRBD1 as a possible D gene (5 bases). CDR3 length equals 12 residues. Germline V lookup: CDR1 DFQATT, CDR2 SNEGSKA (reference sequence). The germline V and J ends were trimmed by 6 bases and 1 base, with 9 bases remaining between them. CDR3: CSAMTDNYGYTF. CDR3 nucleotide sequence: TGCAGTGCAATGACAGATAACTATGGCTACACCTTC.

In this sample, this clonotype turned up many times. The rearrangement links TRBV4-1 to TRBJ2-1; tentatively, D is TRBD1 (5 bases). The CDR3 is 16 amino acids. In germline, CDR1 is MGHRA, CDR2 YSYEKL. V shed 0 bases and J shed 0 bases, with 9 bases lying between them. CDR3: CASSQDRGSSYNEQFF. The CDR3 coding sequence is TGCGCCAGCAGCCAAGATAGGGGCAGCTCCTACAATGAGCAGTTCTTC.

This clonotype was recorded many times. The gene calls are TRBV20-1 and TRBJ2-1; 7 bases are a match to TRBD2. The junction had 10 bases not matched to a gene; V was cut back by 3 bases and J by 5 bases. Germline CDR1 and CDR2: DFQATT and SNEGSKA (reference sequence). CDR3 size: 15 residues. DNA for the CDR3: TGCAGTGCTAGGGGGAGCGGGACCATTAACAATGAGCAGTTCTTC. This gives the protein CSARGSGTINNEQFF.

The chain recombines TRBV7-2 with TRBJ2-5; D is perhaps TRBD1 or TRBD2 (5 bases each). The germline V gene has CDR1 SGHTA and CDR2 FQGNSA. V shed 2 bases and J shed 4 bases, with 11 bases lying between them. CDR3 length equals 14 residues. The DNA for the CDR3 is TGTGCCAGCAGCTTAAGCCGGGACGTAGAGACCCAGTACTTC. Translation: CASSLSRDVETQYF.

This clonotype was found many times. The V gene is TRBV12-3 or TRBV12-4, the J gene TRBJ2-2; D perhaps matches TRBD1 (5 bases). Trimming shortened V by 3 bases and J by 5 bases, and 13 bases separated the two germline ends. The CDR3 is made up of 15 amino acids. CDR3 in DNA: TGTGCCAGCAGTTTTAGGGGTTTGAGAACCGGGGAGCTGTTTTTT. Translated: CASSFRGLRTGELFF.

This clonotype was detected many times. The gene calls are TRBV29-1 and TRBJ1-1; 8 positions agree with TRBD1. Looked up from germline, CDR1 is SQVTM and CDR2 is ANQGSEA. Trimming took 6 bases from V and 1 from J; bases not matched to a gene: 4. The CDR3 loop spans 13 amino acids. CDR3 in amino acids: CSVGQGGNTEAFF. The CDR3 DNA reads TGCAGCGTAGGACAGGGAGGGAACACTGAAGCTTTCTTT.

This clonotype was seen many times. The chain employs TRBV24-1 and TRBJ1-2; no reliable D call. The V end lost 2 bases, the J end lost 8 bases, and 8 bases lay between the germline ends. This CDR3 has 12 amino acids. CDR1 is KGHDR, CDR2 SFDVKD, per germline. DNA for the CDR3: TGTGCCACCAGTGATTCCCCGGGGGGCTACACCTTC. Residues: CATSDSPGGYTF.

This clonotype was counted many times. This rearrangement joins TRBV9 to TRBJ1-2, with TRBD1 matching over 8 bases. The CDR3 sequence is 15 residues long. V shed 3 bases and J 8 bases; nucleotides not matched to a gene: 12. Germline CDR1 and CDR2: SGDLS and YYNGEE. DNA of the CDR3: TGTGCCAGCAGCGGTTACGGACAGGGCTATTTGGGCTACACCTTC. This gives the protein CASSGYGQGYLGYTF.

This clonotype was picked up many times. The rearrangement uses TRBV5-1 and TRBJ1-1, with D maybe TRBD1 (5 bases). Trimming stripped 4 bases from V and 1 base from J, with 14 bases between. Germline assignment: CDR1 SGHRS and CDR2 YFSETQ. CDR3 size: 15 residues. The CDR3 bases are TGCGCCAGCAGCCAAGCCGGGACTAAGAACACTGAAGCTTTCTTT. Residues: CASSQAGTKNTEAFF. The variable domain in full, with the rest retrieved from reference TRBV5-1 and TRBJ1-1, is KAGVTQTPRYLIKTRGQQVTLSCSPISGHRSVSWYQQTPGQGLQFLFEYFSETQRNKGNFPGRFSGRQFSNSRSEMNVSTLELGDSALYLCASSQAGTKNTEAFFGQGTRLTVV.

This clonotype was observed at least ten times. The chain combines TRBV6-5 with TRBJ2-7; 8 bases line up with TRBD1. Germline V gives CDR1 MNHEY, CDR2 SVGAGI. The V gene end was trimmed by 8 bases and the J gene end by 0 bases; junction bases not matched to a gene: 3. This CDR3 comprises 13 residues. This chain's CDR3 is CASSDRDSYEQYF. CDR3 nucleotide sequence: TGTGCCAGCTCGGACAGGGACTCCTACGAGCAGTACTTC.

V is TRBV29-1 and J is TRBJ1-2; D gene ambiguous. The germline gives CDR1 SQVTM, CDR2 ANQGSEA. The CDR3 is made up of 9 amino acids. V lost 3 bases and J lost 6, with 2 bases in between. CDR3 residues: CSVDNGYTF. The CDR3 DNA follows: TGCAGCGTTGACAATGGCTACACCTTC.

The sample holds many counts of this clonotype. The CDR3 sequence: CASSPRSARGGEQFF. Here the CDR3 DNA reads TGTGCCAGCAGCCCCAGGAGCGCCAGGGGTGGTGAGCAGTTCTTC. This chain joins TRBV27 and TRBJ2-1; perhaps TRBD1 as D (6 bases). Trimming removed 6 bases from V and 9 bases from J, with 21 bases in between. The CDR3 length is 15 residues. Germline lookup yields CDR1 MNHEY and CDR2 SMNVEV (reference sequence).

This clonotype was counted ten times or more. The chain has TRBV4-1 and TRBJ1-3; the D is unclear. There are 16 residues in the CDR3. CDR1 is MGHRA, CDR2 YSYEKL, per germline. The germline V and J ends were trimmed by 0 bases and 1 base, with 10 bases remaining between them. The CDR3 protein is CASSQEGGRSGNTIYF. For the CDR3, the DNA is TGCGCCAGCAGCCAAGAAGGAGGGAGATCTGGAAACACCATATATTTT.

This clonotype was counted many times. The junction does not match germline at one end; this may be a read error. The chain couples TRBV5-1 to TRBJ2-1; 10 bases fit TRBD2. CDR1 and CDR2 (germline): SGHRS, YFSETQ. This CDR3 is built from 15 residues. The CDR3 DNA reads as TGCGCCAGCAGCCACACCGGACTAGCGGACCCCATATCGGTCTTC. Its translation is CASSHTGLADPISVF.

This clonotype was found many times. This sequence joins TRBV4-1 and TRBJ2-5, with 10 bases aligning to TRBD1. The CDR3 covers 19 residues. The germline V gene encodes CDR1 MGHRA and CDR2 YSYEKL. The trim removed 0 bases at V and 5 bases at J, leaving 15 bases unmatched. CDR3 sequence (DNA): TGCGCCAGCAGCCAAGATATGGCGTTGGTAGCGGGACAGGGGGAGACCCAGTACTTC. Protein sequence: CASSQDMALVAGQGETQYF.

This clonotype was counted many times. The rearrangement joins TRBV7-9 to TRBJ2-1, with 8 bases aligning to TRBD2. V lost 5 bases to trimming and J lost 8 bases; unmatched junction nucleotides: 14. The CDR3 covers 16 residues. CDR1 is SEHNR, CDR2 FQNEAQ, per germline (reference sequence). The CDR3 DNA sequence: TGTGCCAGCAGCGCGCTAGGGACTAGGGGCGGGTATGAGCAGTTCTTC. It translates to CASSALGTRGGYEQFF.

The table lists this clonotype with many counts. The rearrangement joins TRBV3-1 to TRBJ2-5; D is perhaps TRBD2 (7 bases). Germline V gives CDR1 LGHDT, CDR2 YNNKEL (reference sequence). V was trimmed by 3 bases and J by 1 base, leaving 12 bases between them. The CDR3 totals 15 residues. CDR3: CASSHTGGAQETQYF. Here the CDR3 DNA reads TGTGCCAGCAGCCATACTGGGGGGGCCCAAGAGACCCAGTACTTC.

Ten or more counts support this clonotype. This chain links TRBV7-8 with TRBJ2-1; D not resolved. The germline V and J ends were trimmed by 3 bases and 8 bases, with 8 bases remaining between them. The germline CDR1 and CDR2 sequences are SGHVS and FQNEAQ. The CDR3 sequence is 12 residues long. The CDR3 nucleotides are TGTGCCAGCAGCTTTACTTGGGATGAGCAGTTCTTC. Translated: CASSFTWDEQFF.